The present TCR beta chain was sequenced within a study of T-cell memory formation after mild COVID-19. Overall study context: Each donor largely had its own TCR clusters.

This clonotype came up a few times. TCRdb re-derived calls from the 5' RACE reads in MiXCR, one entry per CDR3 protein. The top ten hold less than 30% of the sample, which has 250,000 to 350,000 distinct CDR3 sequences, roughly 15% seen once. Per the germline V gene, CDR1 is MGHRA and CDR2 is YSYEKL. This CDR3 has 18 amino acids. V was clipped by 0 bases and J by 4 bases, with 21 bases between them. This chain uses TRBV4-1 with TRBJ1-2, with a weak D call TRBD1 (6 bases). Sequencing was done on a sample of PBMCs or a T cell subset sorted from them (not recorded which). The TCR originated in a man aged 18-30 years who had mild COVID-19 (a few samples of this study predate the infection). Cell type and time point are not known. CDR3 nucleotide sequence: TGCGCCAGCAGCCAAGAGGTCCGGGGGCGAAGGTCAGGCTATGGCTACACCTTC. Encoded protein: CASSQEVRGRRSGYGYTF.